The sample holds many counts of the clone carrying this T cell receptor beta chain. Its specificity is not known. The data were taken from a study of T-cell memory formation after mild COVID-19. Study overall: TCR clusters mostly belonged to single donors.

Trimming removed 3 bases at V and 6 bases at J, with 6 bases between. Germline lookup yields CDR1 SEHNR and CDR2 FQNEAQ (reference sequence). CDR3 length equals 12 residues. Findings and caveats of the study: A second wave expanding day 15 to 37 was CD4+-biased; contracting clones were balanced. For contracting clones, CD4+ ones sat mainly in CM and EM, CD8+ in EMRA. Cross-reactive memory appears to have joined, as suggested by some responding clones showing up in pre-infection memory.

TCRdb re-derived calls from the 5' RACE reads in MiXCR, one entry per CDR3 protein. The sample holds 300,000 to 350,000 distinct CDR3 sequences, over 10% seen once. Material: PBMCs or a T cell subset sorted from them (not recorded which). This TCR was sampled from a young man who had mild COVID-19 (a few samples of this study predate the infection). Cell type and time point are not known. The J gene is TRBJ2-1, the V gene TRBV7-9; D not resolved. CDR3 sequence (DNA): TGTGCCAGCAGCTTGGTGCGCAATGAGCAGTTCTTC. This encodes CASSLVRNEQFF.